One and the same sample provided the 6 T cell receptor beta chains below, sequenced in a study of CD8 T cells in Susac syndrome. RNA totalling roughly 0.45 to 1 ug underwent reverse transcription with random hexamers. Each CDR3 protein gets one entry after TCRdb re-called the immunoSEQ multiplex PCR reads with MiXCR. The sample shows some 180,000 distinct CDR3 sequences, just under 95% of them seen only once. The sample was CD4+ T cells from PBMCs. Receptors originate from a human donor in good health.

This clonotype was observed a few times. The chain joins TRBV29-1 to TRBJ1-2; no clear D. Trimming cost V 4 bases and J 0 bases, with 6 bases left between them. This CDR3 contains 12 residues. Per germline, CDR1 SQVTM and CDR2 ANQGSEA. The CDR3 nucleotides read TGCAGCGTTGGCGGGACTAACTATGGCTACACCTTC. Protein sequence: CSVGGTNYGYTF.

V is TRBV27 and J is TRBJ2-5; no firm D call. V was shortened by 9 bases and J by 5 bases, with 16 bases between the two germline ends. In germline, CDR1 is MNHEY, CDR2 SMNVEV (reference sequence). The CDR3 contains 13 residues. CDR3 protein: CASWTGRLETQYF. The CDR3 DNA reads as TGTGCCAGTTGGACCGGACGATTGGAGACCCAGTACTTC.

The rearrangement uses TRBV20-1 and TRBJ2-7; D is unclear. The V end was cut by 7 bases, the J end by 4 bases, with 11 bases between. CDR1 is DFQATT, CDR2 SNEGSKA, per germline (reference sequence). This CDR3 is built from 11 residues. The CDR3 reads CSGLALYEQYF. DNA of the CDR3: TGCAGTGGCTTGGCCCTATACGAGCAGTACTTC.

The chain's CDR3 is CASSPGLLKWNEQFF. The CDR3 region has the DNA TGTGCCAGCTCCCCGGGACTCCTAAAGTGGAATGAGCAGTTCTTC. The rearrangement joins TRBV12-3 or TRBV12-4 to TRBJ2-1; a possible D gene is TRBD2 (6 bases). The CDR3 is 15 amino acids. V gave up 8 bases and J gave up 7 bases, with 21 bases separating them.

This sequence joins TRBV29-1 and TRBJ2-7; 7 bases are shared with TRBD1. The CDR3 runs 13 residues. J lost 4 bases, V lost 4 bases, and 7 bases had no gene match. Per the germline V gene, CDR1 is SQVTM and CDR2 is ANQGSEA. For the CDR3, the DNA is TGCAGCGTTGCCCTGACAGGGTCGTACGAGCAGTACTTC. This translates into CSVALTGSYEQYF.

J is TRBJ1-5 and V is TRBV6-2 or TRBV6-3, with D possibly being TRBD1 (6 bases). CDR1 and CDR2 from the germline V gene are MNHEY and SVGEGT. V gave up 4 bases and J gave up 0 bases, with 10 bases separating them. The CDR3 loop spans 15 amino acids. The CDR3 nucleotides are TGTGCCAGCAGTTCCCAGGGGTATAGCAATCAGCCCCAGCATTTT. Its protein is CASSSQGYSNQPQHF.